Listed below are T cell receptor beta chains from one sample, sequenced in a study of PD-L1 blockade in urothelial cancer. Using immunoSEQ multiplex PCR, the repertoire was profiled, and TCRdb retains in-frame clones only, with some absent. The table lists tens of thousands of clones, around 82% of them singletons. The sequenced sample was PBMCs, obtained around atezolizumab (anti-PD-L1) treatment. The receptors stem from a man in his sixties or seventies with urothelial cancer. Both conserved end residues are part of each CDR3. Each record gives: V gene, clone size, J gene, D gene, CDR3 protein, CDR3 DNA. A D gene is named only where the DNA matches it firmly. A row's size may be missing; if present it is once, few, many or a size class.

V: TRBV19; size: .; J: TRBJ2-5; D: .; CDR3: CASSIPPGQGGRETQYF; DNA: TGTGCCAGTAGTATCCCCCCGGGACAAGGGGGTCGGGAGACCCAGTACTTC
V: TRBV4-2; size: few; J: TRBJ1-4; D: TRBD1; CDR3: CASSQSGTGGEKLFF; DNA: TGTGCCAGCAGCCAATCCGGGACAGGGGGAGAAAAACTGTTTTTT
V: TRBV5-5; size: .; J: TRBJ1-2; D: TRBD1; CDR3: CASSFWDRDYGYTF; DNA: TGTGCCAGCAGCTTCTGGGACAGGGATTATGGCTACACCTTC
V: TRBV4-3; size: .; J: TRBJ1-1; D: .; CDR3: CASSRDFGGRDEAFF; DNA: TGCGCCAGCAGCCGAGACTTCGGGGGGAGGGATGAAGCTTTCTTT
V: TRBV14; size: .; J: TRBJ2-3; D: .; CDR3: CASSPRQADTQYF; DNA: TGTGCCAGCAGCCCGAGACAGGCAGATACGCAGTATTTT
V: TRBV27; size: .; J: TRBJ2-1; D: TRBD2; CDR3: CASRVTSGLSSYNEQFF; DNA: TGTGCCAGCAGGGTGACTAGCGGCCTTAGCTCCTACAATGAGCAGTTCTTC
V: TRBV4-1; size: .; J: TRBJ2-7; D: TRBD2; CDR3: CASSQVIAGGPEQYF; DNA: TGCGCCAGCAGCCAAGTTATAGCGGGAGGTCCCGAGCAGTACTTC
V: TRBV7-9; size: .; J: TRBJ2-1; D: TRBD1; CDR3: CASSRLGQGGNEQFF; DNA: TGTGCCAGCAGCCGCTTAGGACAGGGAGGAAATGAGCAGTTCTTC
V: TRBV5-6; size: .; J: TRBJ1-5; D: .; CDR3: CASTFQNQPQHF; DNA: TGTGCCAGCACCTTCCAGAATCAGCCCCAGCATTTT
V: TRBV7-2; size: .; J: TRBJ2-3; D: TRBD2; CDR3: CASRPPGLSTDTQYF; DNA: TGTGCCAGCAGACCGCCGGGACTAAGCACAGATACGCAGTATTTT
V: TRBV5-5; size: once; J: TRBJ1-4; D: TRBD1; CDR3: CASSSGQGEFGEKLFF; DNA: TGTGCCAGCAGTTCGGGACAGGGAGAATTTGGTGAAAAACTGTTTTTT
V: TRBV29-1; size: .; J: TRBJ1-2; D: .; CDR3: CSVEGGSYGYTF; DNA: TGCAGCGTTGAGGGGGGGAGCTATGGCTACACCTTC
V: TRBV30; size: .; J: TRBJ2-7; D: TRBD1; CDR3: CAWRPKGQGSYEQYF; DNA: TGTGCCTGGAGACCCAAGGGACAGGGATCTTACGAGCAGTACTTC
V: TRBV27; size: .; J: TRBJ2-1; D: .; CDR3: CASSSRDPPNEQFF; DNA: TGTGCCAGCAGTTCGCGGGACCCCCCCAATGAGCAGTTCTTC
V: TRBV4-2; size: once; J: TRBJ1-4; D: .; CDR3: CASSYFRATNEKLFF; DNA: TGTGCCAGCAGCTACTTTCGTGCAACTAATGAAAAACTGTTTTTT
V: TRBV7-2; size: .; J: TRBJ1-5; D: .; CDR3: CASSPSTVNSNQPQHF; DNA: TGTGCCAGCAGCCCATCGACAGTAAATAGCAATCAGCCCCAGCATTTT
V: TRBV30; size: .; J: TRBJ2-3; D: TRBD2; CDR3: CAWSVGGGTDTQYF; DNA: TGTGCCTGGAGTGTCGGGGGGGGCACAGATACGCAGTATTTT
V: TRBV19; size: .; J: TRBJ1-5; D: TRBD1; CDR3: CASSSQDRLEINQPQHF; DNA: TGTGCCAGTAGTTCTCAGGACAGGTTAGAAATTAATCAGCCCCAGCATTTT
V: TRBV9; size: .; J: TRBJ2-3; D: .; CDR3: CASSKPGHSSTDTQYF; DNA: TGTGCCAGCAGCAAACCGGGACACTCTAGCACAGATACGCAGTATTTT
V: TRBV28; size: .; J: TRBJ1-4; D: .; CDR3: CASSLYPRATNEKLFF; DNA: TGTGCCAGCAGTTTATACCCCAGGGCAACTAATGAAAAACTGTTTTTT
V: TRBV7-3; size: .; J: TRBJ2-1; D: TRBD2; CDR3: CASSRTSGGIGVFGEQFF; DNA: TGTGCCAGCAGTCGGACTAGCGGGGGGATTGGGGTTTTCGGTGAGCAGTTCTTC
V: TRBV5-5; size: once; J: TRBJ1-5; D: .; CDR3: CASTRDYSNQPQHF; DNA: TGTGCCAGCACCCGAGATTATAGCAATCAGCCCCAGCATTTT
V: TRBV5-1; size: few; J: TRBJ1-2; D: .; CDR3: CASSLTGEYGYTF; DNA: TGCGCCAGCAGCCTGACAGGTGAATATGGCTACACCTTC
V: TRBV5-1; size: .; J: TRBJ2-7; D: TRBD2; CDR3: CASRPPGGGNYEQYF; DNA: TGCGCCAGCAGACCCCCCGGCGGGGGAAACTACGAGCAGTACTTC
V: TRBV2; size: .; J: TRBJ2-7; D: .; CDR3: CASSEARYSSYEQYF; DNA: TGTGCCAGCAGTGAAGCGCGCTACAGCTCCTACGAGCAGTACTTC
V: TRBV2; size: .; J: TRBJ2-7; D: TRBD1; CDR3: CASSAGQALTYEQYF; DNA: TGTGCCAGCAGTGCCGGACAGGCGCTTACCTACGAGCAGTACTTC
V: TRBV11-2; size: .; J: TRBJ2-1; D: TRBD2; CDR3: CASSLVGLEEYNEQFF; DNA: TGTGCCAGCAGCTTAGTTGGACTAGAGGAATACAATGAGCAGTTCTTC
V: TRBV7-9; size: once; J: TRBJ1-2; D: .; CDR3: CASSPRTALYGYTF; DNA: TGTGCCAGCAGCCCGCGGACAGCATTGTATGGCTACACCTTC
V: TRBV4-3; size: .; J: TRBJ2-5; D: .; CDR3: CASSQEGAKGETQYF; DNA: TGCGCCAGCAGCCAAGAAGGGGCTAAAGGAGAGACCCAGTACTTC
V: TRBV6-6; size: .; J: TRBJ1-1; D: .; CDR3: CASQARVGNTEAFF; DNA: TGTGCCAGCCAGGCGCGGGTGGGGAACACTGAAGCTTTCTTT
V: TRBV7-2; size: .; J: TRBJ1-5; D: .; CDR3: CASSETRGSQHF; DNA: TGTGCCAGCAGCGAAACCAGGGGTTCCCAGCATTTT
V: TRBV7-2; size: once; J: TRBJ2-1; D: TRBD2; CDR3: CASSLGSGLYNEQFF; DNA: TGTGCCAGCAGCTTAGGTAGCGGGCTTTACAATGAGCAGTTCTTC
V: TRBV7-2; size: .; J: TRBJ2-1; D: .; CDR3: CASSLSRGNEQFF; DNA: TGTGCCAGCAGCTTGTCTCGAGGCAATGAGCAGTTCTTC
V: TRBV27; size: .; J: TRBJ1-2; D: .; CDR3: CASRPGDRPYGYTF; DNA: TGTGCCAGCAGACCCGGGGATAGACCCTATGGCTACACCTTC
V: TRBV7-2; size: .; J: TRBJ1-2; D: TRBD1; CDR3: CASSADRATNYGYTF; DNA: TGTGCCAGCAGCGCGGACAGGGCCACTAACTATGGCTACACCTTC
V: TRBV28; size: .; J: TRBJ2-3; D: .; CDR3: CASSLVSGAGDTQYF; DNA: TGTGCCAGCAGTTTAGTTAGTGGGGCAGGAGATACGCAGTATTTT
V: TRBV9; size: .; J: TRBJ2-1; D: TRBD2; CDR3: CASSVVPGGYWNEQFF; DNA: TGTGCCAGCAGCGTAGTTCCGGGAGGGTACTGGAATGAGCAGTTCTTC
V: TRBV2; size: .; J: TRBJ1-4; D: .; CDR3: CASLWTATNEKLFF; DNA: TGTGCCAGCTTATGGACAGCAACTAATGAAAAACTGTTTTTT
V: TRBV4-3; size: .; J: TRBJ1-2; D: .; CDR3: CASSQGIGFNYGYTF; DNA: TGCGCCAGCAGCCAAGGAATCGGTTTTAACTATGGCTACACCTTC
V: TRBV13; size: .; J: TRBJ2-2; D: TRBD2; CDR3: CASTWGGTGELFF; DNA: TGTGCCAGCACTTGGGGGGGCACCGGGGAGCTGTTTTTT
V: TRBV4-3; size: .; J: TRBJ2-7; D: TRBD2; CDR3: CASSQEAGLEQYF; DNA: TGCGCCAGCAGCCAAGAAGCGGGGCTCGAGCAGTACTTC
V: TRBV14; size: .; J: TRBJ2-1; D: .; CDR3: CASSGRLVGSLPNEQFF; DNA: TGTGCCAGCAGCGGGCGACTTGTCGGGAGTCTTCCCAATGAGCAGTTCTTC